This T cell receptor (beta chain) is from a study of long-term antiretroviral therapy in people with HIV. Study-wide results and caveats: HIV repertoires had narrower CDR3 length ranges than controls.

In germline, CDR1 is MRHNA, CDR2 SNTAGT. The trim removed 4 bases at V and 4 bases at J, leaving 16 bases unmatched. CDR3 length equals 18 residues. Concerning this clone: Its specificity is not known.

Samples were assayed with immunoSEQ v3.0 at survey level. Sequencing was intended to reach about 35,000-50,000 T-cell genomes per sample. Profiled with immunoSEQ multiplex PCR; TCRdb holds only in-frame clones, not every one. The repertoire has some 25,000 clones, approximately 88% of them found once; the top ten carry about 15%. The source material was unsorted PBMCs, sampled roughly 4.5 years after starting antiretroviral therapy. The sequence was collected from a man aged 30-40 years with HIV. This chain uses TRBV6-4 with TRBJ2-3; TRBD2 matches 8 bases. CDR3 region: CASSGVPGTSGRADTQYF. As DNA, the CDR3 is TGTGCCAGCAGTGGAGTACCGGGAACTAGCGGTAGGGCAGATACGCAGTATTTT.